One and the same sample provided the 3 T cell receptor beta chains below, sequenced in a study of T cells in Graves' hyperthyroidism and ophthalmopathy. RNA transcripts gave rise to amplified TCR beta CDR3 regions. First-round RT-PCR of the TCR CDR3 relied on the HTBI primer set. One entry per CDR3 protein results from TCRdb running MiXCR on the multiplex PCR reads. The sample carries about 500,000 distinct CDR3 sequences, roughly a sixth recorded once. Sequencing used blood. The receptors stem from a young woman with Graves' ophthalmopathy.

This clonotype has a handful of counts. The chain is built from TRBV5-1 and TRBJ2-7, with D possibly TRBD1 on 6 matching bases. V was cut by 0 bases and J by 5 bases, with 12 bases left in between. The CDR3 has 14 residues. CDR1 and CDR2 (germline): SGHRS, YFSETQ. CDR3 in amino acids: CASSLGQVSHEQYF. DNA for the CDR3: TGCGCCAGCAGCTTGGGACAGGTATCCCACGAGCAGTACTTC.

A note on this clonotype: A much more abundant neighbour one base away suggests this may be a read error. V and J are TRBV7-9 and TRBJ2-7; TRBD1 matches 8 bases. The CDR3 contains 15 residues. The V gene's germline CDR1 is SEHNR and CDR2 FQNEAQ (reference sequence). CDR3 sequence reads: CTSSRTGFGFREQYF. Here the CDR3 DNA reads TGTACCAGCAGCCGGACAGGGTTCGGGTTTCGAGAGCAGTACTTC.

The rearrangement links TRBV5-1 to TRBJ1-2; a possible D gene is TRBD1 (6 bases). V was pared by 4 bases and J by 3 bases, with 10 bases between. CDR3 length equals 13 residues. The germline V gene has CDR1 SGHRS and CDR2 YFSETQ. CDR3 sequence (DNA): TGCGCCAGCAGCCCGGAGGGGGACTATGGCTACACCTTC. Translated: CASSPEGDYGYTF.